This passage covers 18 T cell receptor beta chains from one sample sequenced in a study of cytomegalovirus exposure and HLA in healthy donors. Use of 60 Vbeta and 13 Jbeta primers characterized the PCR. TCRdb keeps only in-frame clones here, not all; method: immunoSEQ multiplex PCR. The sample shows 85,000 to 100,000 clones, around nine tenths of them seen only once. The sequencing input was PBMCs. The receptor source for this set is a man younger than 40 in good health and CMV-seropositive.

The gene calls are TRBV18 and TRBJ2-7, with D perhaps matching TRBD2 (6 bases). The V gene's germline CDR1 is KGHSH and CDR2 LQKENI. Between the trimmed V and J ends, which lost 4 bases and 0 bases, there was a span of 13 bases. The CDR3 has 15 amino acids. For the CDR3, the DNA is TGTGCCAGCTCACTCACCGGGACTGACTCCTACGAGCAGTACTTC. Its translation is CASSLTGTDSYEQYF. The variable domain in full, completed from reference TRBV18 and TRBJ2-7, reads NAGVMQNPRHLVRRRGQEARLRCSPMKGHSHVYWYRQLPEEGLKFMVYLQKENIIDESGMPKERFSAEFPKEGPSILRIQQVVRGDSAAYFCASSLTGTDSYEQYFGPGTRLTVT.

This chain joins TRBV5-4 and TRBJ2-2; TRBD1 matches at 8 bases. CDR1 and CDR2 from the germline V gene are SGHNT and YYREEE (reference sequence). With 5 bases clipped from V and 0 bases from J, the junction kept 6 bases outside the gene matches. The CDR3 extends over 16 amino acids. The CDR3 spells CASRRTGPANTGELFF. The CDR3 DNA reads TGTGCCAGCAGAAGGACAGGGCCCGCGAACACCGGGGAGCTGTTTTTT.

Here the CDR3 DNA reads TGTGCCAGCAGCCCTAGGAGCAACTACGAGCAGTACTTC. It yields the protein CASSPRSNYEQYF. This chain uses TRBV11-2 with TRBJ2-7, with no clear D. This CDR3 is 13 amino acids long. V was shortened by 5 bases and J by 3 bases, with 11 bases between the two germline ends. Per germline, CDR1 SGHAT and CDR2 FQNNGV.

V usage is TRBV5-6 and J usage is TRBJ2-2, with unresolved D. The CDR3 totals 16 residues. V lost 0 bases and J 1 base, leaving 10 bases between the germline ends. The germline V gene has CDR1 SGHDT and CDR2 YYEEEE. CDR3 nucleotides: TGTGCCAGCAGCTTGGCTGAACGGAGGAACACCGGGGAGCTGTTTTTT. Residues: CASSLAERRNTGELFF. The full variable domain, completed using reference TRBV5-6 and TRBJ2-2, is DAGVTQSPTHLIKTRGQQVTLRCSPKSGHDTVSWYQQALGQGPQFIFQYYEEEERQRGNFPDRFSGHQFPNYSSELNVNALLLGDSALYLCASSLAERRNTGELFFGEGSRLTVL.

The rearrangement joins TRBV11-2 to TRBJ2-1; D unclear. The V end lost 4 bases, the J end lost 8 bases, and 21 bases lay between the germline ends. CDR1 and CDR2 from the germline V gene are SGHAT and FQNNGV. The CDR3 runs 16 residues. CDR3 in amino acids: CASSSSGDISWYEQFF. Written as DNA, the CDR3 is TGTGCCAGCAGCTCGTCTGGTGACATTAGTTGGTATGAGCAGTTCTTC.

This chain uses TRBV5-1 with TRBJ2-5, with D possibly being TRBD2 (7 bases). Germline CDR1 reads SGHRS; CDR2 reads YFSETQ. The CDR3 spans 15 residues. The V end lost 2 bases, the J end lost 5 bases, and 16 bases lay between the germline ends. In DNA form, the CDR3 reads TGCGCCAGCAGCTTAGGGGGGAGGGCCGAGGAGACCCAGTACTTC. This encodes CASSLGGRAEETQYF.

The chain joins TRBV27 to TRBJ1-2; D may be TRBD1 (5 bases). The V end lost 5 bases, the J end lost 5 bases, and 12 bases lay between the germline ends. The length of the CDR3 is 13 residues. Germline CDR1 reads MNHEY; CDR2 reads SMNVEV (reference sequence). The CDR3 DNA is TGTGCCAGCAGTATGACAGTGGGGTATGGCTACACCTTC. Its translation: CASSMTVGYGYTF.

The chain carries TRBV7-9 and TRBJ1-2; TRBD1 agrees at 10 bases. V trimming: 5 bases; J trimming: 3 bases; junction bases outside the gene matches: 9. CDR3 length equals 16 residues. In germline, CDR1 is SEHNR, CDR2 FQNEAQ (reference sequence). Written as DNA, the CDR3 is TGTGCCAGCAGCCCTCCGGGACAGGGGTATGACTATGGCTACACCTTC. It is translated as CASSPPGQGYDYGYTF.

This clone has just one count. This chain links TRBV14 with TRBJ2-5, with D perhaps TRBD1 (6 bases). V was shortened by 4 bases and J by 5 bases, with 14 bases between the two germline ends. There are 14 residues in the CDR3. CDR1 is SGHDN, CDR2 FVKESK, per germline. In DNA form, the CDR3 reads TGTGCCAGCAGCCCAGGGGCCCTAAGGGAGACCCAGTACTTC. Its translation: CASSPGALRETQYF.

The chain uses TRBV6-1 and TRBJ2-3; D may be TRBD2 (6 bases). V was pared by 4 bases and J by 1 base, with 15 bases between. This CDR3 has 16 residues. Germline V CDR1 and CDR2: MNHNS, SASEGT. The CDR3 coding sequence is TGTGCCAGCAGTGTACCTAACCGGGAGCGCACAGATACGCAGTATTTT. Protein sequence: CASSVPNRERTDTQYF.

This clone has just one count. The chain recombines TRBV30 with TRBJ1-4, with D possibly being TRBD1 (5 bases). The germline V gene encodes CDR1 GTSNPN and CDR2 SVGIG (reference sequence). Trimming removed 2 bases from V and 7 bases from J, with 14 bases in between. The CDR3 has 14 residues. The CDR3 DNA reads TGTGCCTGGAGTCCCTGGGGGGGTATTGAAAAACTGTTTTTT. Translated, it gives CAWSPWGGIEKLFF.

V usage is TRBV5-1 and J usage is TRBJ1-3; D gene unclear. V lost 0 bases, J lost 0 bases, and 4 bases lay in between. The CDR3 consists of 14 residues. The V gene's germline CDR1 is SGHRS and CDR2 YFSETQ. The DNA for the CDR3 is TGCGCCAGCAGCTTGGGACTCTCTGGAAACACCATATATTTT. Translation: CASSLGLSGNTIYF.

V usage is TRBV30 and J usage is TRBJ2-7; 10 bases map to TRBD1. This CDR3 region has 15 residues. J lost 5 bases, V lost 0 bases, and 7 bases had no gene match. Germline-derived CDR1 and CDR2 are GTSNPN and SVGIG (reference sequence). CDR3 region: CAWSVGTGVFDEQYF. The CDR3 DNA is TGTGCCTGGAGTGTGGGGACAGGGGTCTTCGACGAGCAGTACTTC.

Concerning this clone itself: One end of the junction varies from germline; a read error may be responsible. The chain combines TRBV14 with TRBJ2-7; a weak D match, TRBD1 (5 bases). The CDR3 has 13 residues. CDR1 is SGHDN, CDR2 FVKESK, per germline. For the CDR3, the DNA is TGTGCCAGCAGCCAGTTAATGGGGCAGGGCCTAGACTTC. Translation: CASSQLMGQGLDF.

This chain connects TRBV19 to TRBJ1-5, with TRBD1 identical over 7 bases. The germline gives CDR1 LNHDA, CDR2 SQIVND (reference sequence). V shed 5 bases, J shed 2 bases, and the junction held 9 bases outside the gene matches. This CDR3 comprises 16 residues. As DNA, the CDR3 is TGTGCCAGTAGTCCGGGGCACGGGACAGGCAATCAGCCCCAGCATTTT. Translated, it gives CASSPGHGTGNQPQHF.

The chain joins TRBV27 to TRBJ2-2; 12 nucleotides agree with TRBD2. The germline V gene has CDR1 MNHEY and CDR2 SMNVEV (reference sequence). V dropped 6 bases and J dropped 0; count of bases not matched to a gene: 8. CDR3 length: 18 residues. The CDR3 reads CASRPVLAGGSNTGELFF. The CDR3 region has the DNA TGTGCCAGCAGACCGGTGCTAGCGGGAGGGTCGAACACCGGGGAGCTGTTTTTT.

The V and J genes are TRBV6-5 and TRBJ2-3; D might be TRBD1 (6 bases). The CDR3 length is 15 residues. The germline gives CDR1 MNHEY, CDR2 SVGAGI. Trimming took 2 bases from V and 0 from J, leaving 9 bases between them. CDR3 DNA: TGTGCCAGCAGTTACCCAGGGGCTAGCACAGATACGCAGTATTTT. This gives the protein CASSYPGASTDTQYF.

This clone was seen only once. The chain is built from TRBV2 and TRBJ2-7; 15 bases line up with TRBD2. Trimming cost V 0 bases and J 0 bases; bases outside gene matches: 3. The CDR3 runs 18 residues. Germline V gene lookup returns CDR1 SNHLY and CDR2 FYNNEI. The CDR3 nucleotides read TGTGCCAGCAGTGAAGCCGGGACTAGCGGGAGGAGCTCCTACGAGCAGTACTTC. Its protein is CASSEAGTSGRSSYEQYF.